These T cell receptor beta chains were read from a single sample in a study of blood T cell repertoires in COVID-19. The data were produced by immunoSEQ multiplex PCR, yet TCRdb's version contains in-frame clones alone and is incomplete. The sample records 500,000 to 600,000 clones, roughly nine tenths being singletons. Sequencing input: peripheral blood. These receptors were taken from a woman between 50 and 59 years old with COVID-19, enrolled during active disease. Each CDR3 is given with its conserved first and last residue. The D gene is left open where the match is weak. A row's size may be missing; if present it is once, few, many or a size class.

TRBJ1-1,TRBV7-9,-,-,TGTGCCAGCAGCCCCGGGCATGGACGGACGGGAGTGGGGACTGAAGCTTTCTTT,CASSPGHGRTGVGTEAFF
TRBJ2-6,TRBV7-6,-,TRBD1,TGTGCCAGCAGCCAGGGGGCGTTTAGGACAGGGGGCCCCTCTGGGGCCAACGTCCTGACTTTC,CASSQGAFRTGGPSGANVLTF
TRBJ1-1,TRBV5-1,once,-,TGCGCCAGCACAGGGGTGAACACTGAAGCTTTCTTT,CASTGVNTEAFF
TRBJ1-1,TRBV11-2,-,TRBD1,TGTGCCAGCAGCTTAGACAGGGGGTCGCACACTGAAGCTTTCTTT,CASSLDRGSHTEAFF
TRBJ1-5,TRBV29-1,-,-,TGCAGCGTTGCACAGCTCAATCAGCCCCAGCATTTT,CSVAQLNQPQHF
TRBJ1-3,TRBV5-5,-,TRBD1,TGTGCCAGCAGGACGGACAGGGACAGCTCTGGAAACACCATATATTTT,CASRTDRDSSGNTIYF
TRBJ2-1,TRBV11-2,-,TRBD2,TGTGCCAGCAGCGATGGACTAGCCGATGAGCAGTTCTTC,CASSDGLADEQFF
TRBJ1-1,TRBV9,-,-,TGTGCCAGCAGCGTAGTAGCTAGCGACACTGAAGCTTTCTTT,CASSVVASDTEAFF
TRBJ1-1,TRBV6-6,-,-,TGTGCCAGCAGTCTATTCTTCGGGTCAGGGATGAACACTGAAGCTTTCTTT,CASSLFFGSGMNTEAFF
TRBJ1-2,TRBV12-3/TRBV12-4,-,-,TGTGCCAGCAGTTTTTCCACAGGCTACACCTTC,CASSFSTGYTF